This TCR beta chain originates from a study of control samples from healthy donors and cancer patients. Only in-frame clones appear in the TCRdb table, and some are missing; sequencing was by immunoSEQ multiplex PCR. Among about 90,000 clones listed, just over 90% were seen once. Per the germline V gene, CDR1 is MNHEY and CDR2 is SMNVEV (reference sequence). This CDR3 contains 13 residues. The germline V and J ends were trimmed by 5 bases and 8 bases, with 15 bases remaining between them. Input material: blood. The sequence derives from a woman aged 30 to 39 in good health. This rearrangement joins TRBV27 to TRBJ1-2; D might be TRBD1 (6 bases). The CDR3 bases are TGTGCCAGCAGTCCACAGGGACTTTTCGGCTACACCTTC. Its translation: CASSPQGLFGYTF.